Below are 10 T cell receptor beta chains sequenced from a single sample in a study of blood T cell repertoires in COVID-19. Sequencing was performed with immunoSEQ multiplex PCR; in TCRdb, only in-frame clones are kept and a portion is missing. The sample shows some 270,000 clones, approximately 85% of them seen only once. The sample was peripheral blood. These receptors all come from a woman aged 80 or over with COVID-19, enrolled during active disease.

V and J are TRBV6-5 and TRBJ1-5, with TRBD1 matching over 7 bases. V gave up 6 bases and J gave up 3 bases; unmatched junction bases: 5. The CDR3 consists of 14 residues. CDR1 and CDR2 from the germline V gene are MNHEY and SVGAGI. The CDR3 loop reads CASRLGGVNQPQHF. As DNA, the CDR3 is TGTGCCAGCAGACTAGGGGGCGTCAATCAGCCCCAGCATTTT.

This clone was found once. J is TRBJ2-3 and V is TRBV14, with 8 bases aligning to TRBD2. The CDR3 is made up of 14 amino acids. Germline-derived CDR1 and CDR2 are SGHDN and FVKESK. J gave up 10 bases and V 3 bases, and 9 bases lay outside the gene matches. The CDR3 loop reads CASSHVGGASAQYF. The CDR3, as DNA: TGTGCCAGCAGCCACGTCGGGGGGGCGTCTGCGCAGTATTTT. Variable domain in full (rest from reference TRBV14 and TRBJ2-3): EAGVTQFPSHSVIEKGQTVTLRCDPISGHDNLYWYRRVMGKEIKFLLHFVKESKQDESGMPNNRFLAERTGGTYSTLKVQPAELEDSGVYFCASSHVGGASAQYFGPGTRLTVL.

CDR3 nucleotides: TGTGCCAGCAGCTCGAAGGGGGATCAGCCCCAGCATTTT. Amino acids: CASSSKGDQPQHF. The chain joins TRBV6-5 to TRBJ1-5, with D perhaps TRBD1 (6 bases). Trimming removed 6 bases at V and 5 bases at J, with 11 bases between. The CDR3 runs 13 residues. Germline assignment: CDR1 MNHEY and CDR2 SVGAGI.

Points on this clone: The same CDR3 can be traced to other DNA sequences in this sample. This chain joins TRBV5-1 and TRBJ1-1, with D tentatively TRBD1 (6 bases). V was shortened by 2 bases and J by 3 bases, with 11 bases between the two germline ends. In germline, CDR1 is SGHRS, CDR2 YFSETQ. This CDR3 region has 14 residues. The CDR3 loop reads CASSLQGWDTEAFF. DNA of the CDR3: TGCGCCAGCAGCTTACAGGGTTGGGACACTGAAGCTTTCTTT.

This chain uses TRBV14 with TRBJ1-5, with D unclear. This CDR3 has 13 residues. V was shortened by 0 bases and J by 6 bases, with 6 bases between the two germline ends. The germline V gene has CDR1 SGHDN and CDR2 FVKESK. The CDR3 here is CASSQDLGQPQHF. DNA of the CDR3: TGTGCCAGCAGCCAAGATCTCGGTCAGCCCCAGCATTTT.

This chain joins TRBV19 and TRBJ1-3; D is unresolved. The CDR3 loop spans 15 amino acids. Germline CDR1 and CDR2: LNHDA and SQIVND (reference sequence). V lost 3 bases, J lost 0 bases, and 9 bases lay in between. Here the CDR3 DNA reads TGTGCCAGTAGTATCGACGGAGCCTCTGGAAACACCATATATTTT. It is translated as CASSIDGASGNTIYF.

The J gene is TRBJ2-7, the V gene TRBV6-2 or TRBV6-3, with 8 bases lining up with TRBD2. V lost 4 bases to trimming and J lost 3 bases; unmatched junction nucleotides: 11. CDR3 length: 16 residues. In germline, CDR1 is MNHEY, CDR2 SVGEGT. The CDR3 spells CASSSPLGSGGYEQYF. CDR3 nucleotide sequence: TGTGCCAGCAGTTCCCCCTTGGGGAGCGGGGGCTACGAGCAGTACTTC.

The J gene is TRBJ2-5, the V gene TRBV6-2 or TRBV6-3, with TRBD1 matching 9 bases. Germline V lookup: CDR1 MNHEY, CDR2 SVGEGT. The CDR3 has 16 amino acids. The V segment lost 2 bases and the J segment 1 base; nucleotides outside the gene matches: 5. CDR3 sequence: CASSYLGQGIQETQYF. The CDR3 nucleotides are TGTGCCAGCAGTTACCTGGGACAGGGAATCCAAGAGACCCAGTACTTC.

The gene calls are TRBV27 and TRBJ1-4; 8 bases are a match to TRBD1. The CDR3 runs to 16 residues. With 5 bases clipped from V and 2 bases from J, the junction kept 7 bases outside the gene matches. Per the germline V gene, CDR1 is MNHEY and CDR2 is SMNVEV (reference sequence). This CDR3 is CASSPRGQDTNEKLFF. In DNA form, the CDR3 reads TGTGCCAGCAGTCCCCGGGGACAGGATACTAATGAAAAACTGTTTTTT.

Concerning this clone: A junction end diverges from the germline sequence, so it may reflect a read error. V usage is TRBV7-7 and J usage is TRBJ1-1; the match to TRBD1 covers 7 bases. The CDR3 loop spans 13 amino acids. Germline V gives CDR1 SSHAT, CDR2 FNYEAQ (reference sequence). Written as DNA, the CDR3 is TGTGCTAGCAGCTCCCGTAATGGGGACAGAGCTTTCTTT. Protein product: CASSSRNGDRAFF.